This T cell receptor beta chain derives from a study of blood T cell repertoires in COVID-19. Repertoires were generated with immunoSEQ multiplex PCR, while TCRdb's copy carries only in-frame clones and drops some. The table includes about 150,000 clones, under 90% detected once. The CDR3 has 14 residues. Trimming removed 1 base at V and 0 bases at J, with 9 bases between. Germline values: CDR1 GTSNPN, CDR2 SVGIG (reference sequence). This clonotype was sampled from a man aged 50-60 years who had recovered from COVID-19. This chain links TRBV30 with TRBJ1-1; D is unclear. Sequencing input: PBMCs or T cells enriched from blood (not recorded which). Written as DNA, the CDR3 is TGTGCCTGGAGTGGGCAGTACATGAACACTGAAGCTTTCTTT. Translating gives CAWSGQYMNTEAFF. Complete variable domain (other parts from reference TRBV30 and TRBJ1-1): SQTIHQWPATLVQPVGSPLSLECTVEGTSNPNLYWYRQAAGRGLQLLFYSVGIGQISSEVPQNLSASRPQDRQFILSSKKLLLSDSGFYLCAWSGQYMNTEAFFGQGTRLTVV.